These 9 T cell receptor beta chains came from one sample sequenced in a study of blood T cell repertoires in COVID-19. Sequenced by immunoSEQ multiplex PCR; TCRdb stores in-frame clones only, minus some. The table has about 390,000 clones, roughly 86% seen once. The material sequenced was peripheral blood. The receptors shown here come from a woman aged 60 to 75 with COVID-19, enrolled during active disease.

V usage is TRBV28 and J usage is TRBJ1-3; D ambiguous. Germline V CDR1 and CDR2: MDHEN, SYDVKM. The CDR3 has 13 residues. Between the trimmed V and J ends, which lost 3 bases and 6 bases, there was a span of 9 bases. The chain's CDR3 is CASSFTAENTIYF. In DNA form, the CDR3 reads TGTGCCAGCAGTTTTACAGCTGAAAACACCATATATTTT.

V gene TRBV28 combines with J gene TRBJ1-5; 9 nucleotides line up with TRBD1. Unmatched junction bases numbered 5, after V lost 6 bases and J lost 5 bases. Germline-derived CDR1 and CDR2 are MDHEN and SYDVKM. This CDR3 contains 14 residues. DNA for the CDR3: TGTGCCAGCAGAGCTGACAGGGGGTATCAGCCCCAGCATTTT. It yields the protein CASRADRGYQPQHF.

The chain joins TRBV19 to TRBJ1-6; weak D call: TRBD1 (6 bases). Between the trimmed V and J ends, which lost 6 bases and 7 bases, there was a span of 16 bases. Germline V gives CDR1 LNHDA, CDR2 SQIVND (reference sequence). The CDR3 sequence is 15 residues long. The CDR3 DNA is TGTGCCAGTAGGGGGGCGGCAGGTCCAAATTCACCCCTCCACTTT. Protein: CASRGAAGPNSPLHF.

This clone was counted a single time. The chain joins TRBV19 to TRBJ2-6; D is perhaps TRBD1 (8 bases). V shed 6 bases and J shed 1 base, with 19 bases lying between them. Germline V lookup: CDR1 LNHDA, CDR2 SQIVND (reference sequence). There are 18 residues in the CDR3. The CDR3 coding sequence is TGTGCCAGTAGCCACAGGGGGGGCCGGACTTCTGGGGCCAACGTCCTGACTTTC. It codes for CASSHRGGRTSGANVLTF. Variable domain in full (rest from reference TRBV19 and TRBJ2-6): DGGITQSPKYLFRKEGQNVTLSCEQNLNHDAMYWYRQDPGQGLRLIYYSQIVNDFQKGDIAEGYSVSREKKESFPLTVTSAQKNPTAFYLCASSHRGGRTSGANVLTFGAGSRLTVL.

The rearrangement joins TRBV5-1 to TRBJ1-2; 10 bases map to TRBD1. This CDR3 region has 15 residues. The germline V gene has CDR1 SGHRS and CDR2 YFSETQ. V dropped 4 bases and J dropped 7; count of bases not matched to a gene: 10. The CDR3 DNA reads TGCGCCAGCAGCCCAACGACAGGGGGCGATCGTGGCTACACCTTC. This translates into CASSPTTGGDRGYTF.

The gene calls are TRBV15 and TRBJ1-6; D remains ambiguous. This CDR3 is built from 15 residues. Trimming cost V 6 bases and J 7 bases, with 16 bases left between them. Germline V lookup: CDR1 LNHNV, CDR2 YYDKDF (reference sequence). The CDR3 spells CATSLGSPRNSPLHF. In DNA, the CDR3 is TGTGCCACCAGTTTAGGTAGCCCGAGGAATTCACCCCTCCACTTT.

The V call is TRBV5-4, the J call TRBJ2-1; 7 bases map to TRBD1. The CDR3 covers 15 residues. Trimming cost V 5 bases and J 4 bases; bases outside gene matches: 9. In germline, CDR1 is SGHNT, CDR2 YYREEE (reference sequence). As DNA, the CDR3 is TGTGCCAGCAGTGGCCCGGGACAGACTTACAATGAGCAGTTCTTC. This translates into CASSGPGQTYNEQFF. Combining the CDR3 with reference TRBV5-4 and TRBJ2-1 gives the whole variable domain ETGVTQSPTHLIKTRGQQVTLRCSSQSGHNTVSWYQQALGQGPQFIFQYYREEENGRGNFPPRFSGLQFPNYSSELNVNALELDDSALYLCASSGPGQTYNEQFFGPGTRLTVL.

The chain joins TRBV29-1 to TRBJ1-5, with 7 bases matching TRBD1. Germline CDR1 is SQVTM and CDR2 is ANQGSEA. Unmatched junction bases numbered 8, after V lost 6 bases and J lost 0 bases. The CDR3 sequence is 15 residues long. The CDR3: CSVGPTGDSNQPQHF. In DNA form, the CDR3 reads TGCAGCGTGGGGCCTACAGGGGATAGCAATCAGCCCCAGCATTTT. The full variable domain, rest sourced from reference TRBV29-1 and TRBJ1-5, is SAVISQKPSRDICQRGTSLTIQCQVDSQVTMMFWYRQQPGQSLTLIATANQGSEATYESGFVIDKFPISRPNLTFSTLTVSNMSPEDSSIYLCSVGPTGDSNQPQHFGDGTRLSIL.

The chain has TRBV5-1 and TRBJ1-4, with 8 nucleotides matching TRBD1. Germline V gene lookup returns CDR1 SGHRS and CDR2 YFSETQ. The CDR3 consists of 17 residues. The V and J ends lost 4 bases and 4 bases, in that order; junction bases with no gene match: 12. The CDR3 nucleotides read TGCGCCAGCAGCCTTACAGGGGGTGGGTTTGTTAATGAAAAACTGTTTTTT. Residues: CASSLTGGGFVNEKLFF.